The 30 T cell receptor beta chains presented below share a single source sample, sequenced in a study of OX40 agonist ivuxolimab in advanced cancers. Method: immunoSEQ multiplex PCR; TCRdb's copy keeps in-frame clones and lacks some. The data contain 91,000 or so clones, roughly 95% of them singletons. Sequenced here: CD4+ or CD8+ T cells sorted from blood, sampled in a trial of the OX40 agonist ivuxolimab. The receptors were gathered from an adult with an advanced solid tumor such as melanoma, head and neck, liver or kidney cancer.

On this clone: Other DNA variants within this sample encode the same CDR3. The rearrangement uses TRBV10-3 and TRBJ1-4; 9 bases line up with TRBD1. Looked up from germline, CDR1 is ENHRY and CDR2 is SYGVKD. The CDR3 is made up of 14 amino acids. The junction had 3 bases not matched to a gene; V was cut back by 2 bases and J by 8 bases. CDR3 nucleotides: TGTGCCATCAGTGAGGGGACAGGGCGCGAAAAACTGTTTTTT. Translated: CAISEGTGREKLFF.

A few counts support this clone. The chain carries TRBV21-1 and TRBJ2-5. TRBV21-1 is deemed a pseudogene. The CDR3 length is 13 residues. The CDR3 protein is CASTPPYPETQYF. The CDR3 DNA is TGTGCCAGCACCCCCCCTTACCCGGAGACCCAGTACTTC.

V usage is TRBV5-1 and J usage is TRBJ1-2; D gene ambiguous. The V end was cut by 3 bases, the J end by 6 bases, with 15 bases between. The CDR3 has 14 residues. The germline gives CDR1 SGHRS, CDR2 YFSETQ. CDR3 amino acids: CASSSGPAQDGYTF. DNA of the CDR3: TGCGCCAGCAGCTCAGGACCGGCCCAAGATGGCTACACCTTC.

This clone was observed once. The genes are TRBV7-9 and TRBJ2-5; 7 bases line up with TRBD1. Trimming took 5 bases from V and 5 from J; bases not matched to a gene: 11. Germline V gives CDR1 SEHNR, CDR2 FQNEAQ (reference sequence). The CDR3 loop spans 15 amino acids. CDR3: CASSEPQGMGETQYF. CDR3 DNA: TGTGCCAGCAGCGAGCCACAGGGGATGGGGGAGACCCAGTACTTC.

The chain recombines TRBV19 with TRBJ1-4, with TRBD1 as a possible D gene (5 bases). The CDR3 extends over 20 amino acids. From germline, CDR1 is LNHDA and CDR2 SQIVND (reference sequence). V was cut by 3 bases and J by 0 bases, with 23 bases left in between. CDR3 in DNA: TGTGCCAGTAGTATTGAGGTTGGCAGGGCATGGTATGCAACTAATGAAAAACTGTTTTTT. Translation: CASSIEVGRAWYATNEKLFF.

The genes are TRBV5-1 and TRBJ2-3, with a tentative D call TRBD1 (6 bases). Germline V gene sequence: CDR1 SGHRS, CDR2 YFSETQ. The CDR3 runs to 17 residues. V shed 3 bases and J shed 4 bases, with 21 bases lying between them. The chain's CDR3 is CASSWDPTGGYADTQYF. For the CDR3, the DNA is TGCGCCAGCAGCTGGGACCCGACTGGGGGCTACGCAGATACGCAGTATTTT.

The chain combines TRBV4-1 with TRBJ2-1, with D possibly TRBD1 on 6 matching bases. This CDR3 region has 14 residues. In germline, CDR1 is MGHRA, CDR2 YSYEKL. With 4 bases removed from V and 5 bases from J, the gap between germline ends came to 12 bases. CDR3 sequence reads: CASSPEDRNNEQFF. In nucleotides, the CDR3 is TGCGCCAGCAGCCCCGAGGACAGAAACAATGAGCAGTTCTTC.

The chain employs TRBV10-3 and TRBJ2-1; possible D gene TRBD2, 5 bases. This CDR3 comprises 16 residues. Per germline, CDR1 ENHRY and CDR2 SYGVKD. V was shortened by 9 bases and J by 2 bases, with 20 bases between the two germline ends. CDR3 bases: TGTGCCATTAAGCGAGGGCCAGGTCCCCCCTACAATGAGCAGTTCTTC. Residues: CAIKRGPGPPYNEQFF.

The rearrangement uses TRBV2 and TRBJ2-7, with D maybe TRBD1 (5 bases). The CDR3 sequence is 12 residues long. Looked up from germline, CDR1 is SNHLY and CDR2 is FYNNEI. V shed 3 bases and J shed 3 bases, with 6 bases lying between them. The CDR3 reads CASSETDYEQYF. In DNA, the CDR3 is TGTGCCAGCAGTGAGACAGACTACGAGCAGTACTTC.

The rearrangement links TRBV5-1 to TRBJ2-5, with 14 positions matching TRBD2. After removal of 0 bases from V and 2 bases from J, the junction contained 6 bases not matched to a gene. The CDR3 has 18 residues. Germline CDR1 is SGHRS and CDR2 is YFSETQ. The CDR3 DNA follows: TGCGCCAGCAGCTTGGGGACTAGCGGGGGGCACCCGCAAGAGACCCAGTACTTC. It specifies CASSLGTSGGHPQETQYF.

This clone was recorded once. J is TRBJ2-5 and V is TRBV5-4; no definite D call. The CDR3 length is 13 residues. Trimming shortened V by 3 bases and J by 2 bases, and 8 bases separated the two germline ends. Looked up from germline, CDR1 is SGHNT and CDR2 is YYREEE (reference sequence). The CDR3 here is CASSSTAQETQYF. Here the CDR3 DNA reads TGTGCCAGCAGCTCGACGGCACAAGAGACCCAGTACTTC. The whole variable domain, filled in from reference TRBV5-4 and TRBJ2-5, reads ETGVTQSPTHLIKTRGQQVTLRCSSQSGHNTVSWYQQALGQGPQFIFQYYREEENGRGNFPPRFSGLQFPNYSSELNVNALELDDSALYLCASSSTAQETQYFGPGTRLLVL.

This chain uses TRBV18 with TRBJ1-4, with a tentative D call TRBD1 (5 bases). CDR3 length: 15 amino acids. The germline V and J ends were trimmed by 2 bases and 8 bases, with 15 bases remaining between them. Germline V gives CDR1 KGHSH, CDR2 LQKENI. The CDR3 bases are TGTGCCAGCTCACCAGAGGGCAGGGTTGGCGAAAAACTGTTTTTT. Translated: CASSPEGRVGEKLFF.

The chain combines TRBV18 with TRBJ2-7, with 8 bases fitting TRBD1. The V gene's germline CDR1 is KGHSH and CDR2 LQKENI. CDR3 length: 14 residues. The J segment lost 4 bases and the V segment lost 4 bases, leaving 6 bases of the junction unmatched. The chain's CDR3 is CASSLSGTGYEQYF. The CDR3 DNA reads as TGTGCCAGCTCACTGTCCGGGACAGGTTACGAGCAGTACTTC.

V and J are TRBV10-3 and TRBJ1-6; D remains unclear. There are 13 residues in the CDR3. Germline V gene lookup returns CDR1 ENHRY and CDR2 SYGVKD. V was shortened by 6 bases and J by 7 bases, with 10 bases between the two germline ends. The CDR3 DNA reads as TGTGCCATCAGCGCGAATGTGAATTCACCCCTCCACTTT. Translation gives CAISANVNSPLHF.

V usage is TRBV7-2 and J usage is TRBJ2-7; 7 bases align to TRBD1. V gave up 1 base and J gave up 3 bases; unmatched junction bases: 9. Germline CDR1 is SGHTA and CDR2 is FQGNSA. This CDR3 contains 16 residues. The CDR3 region is CASSLGQGVTNYEQYF. The DNA for the CDR3 is TGTGCCAGCAGCTTAGGCCAGGGGGTGACGAACTACGAGCAGTACTTC.

This clone was picked up a small number of times. The V and J genes are TRBV15 and TRBJ1-5; D ambiguous. Germline CDR1 reads LNHNV; CDR2 reads YYDKDF (reference sequence). CDR3 length: 12 amino acids. V dropped 3 bases and J dropped 7 bases, with 7 bases sitting between them. The DNA for the CDR3 is TGTGCCACCAGCAGTCAAGGCCAGCCCCAGCATTTT. Its protein product is CATSSQGQPQHF.

The chain couples TRBV19 to TRBJ1-4; D gene uncertain. The CDR3 contains 15 residues. V lost 5 bases to trimming and J lost 2 bases, with 12 bases between them. Germline values: CDR1 LNHDA, CDR2 SQIVND (reference sequence). Here the CDR3 DNA reads TGTGCCAGTAGTCTCGAAGGGTACACTAATGAAAAACTGTTTTTT. Its protein product is CASSLEGYTNEKLFF.

This chain joins TRBV10-3 and TRBJ2-1, with 9 bases matching TRBD1. In germline, CDR1 is ENHRY, CDR2 SYGVKD. With 10 bases clipped from V and 1 base from J, the junction kept 8 bases outside the gene matches. This CDR3 contains 15 residues. As DNA, the CDR3 is TGTGCCACCACGACCGGGACAGGGTCCTACAATGAGCAGTTCTTC. This sequence encodes CATTTGTGSYNEQFF.

The V call is TRBV19, the J call TRBJ1-4; D unresolved. CDR1 is LNHDA, CDR2 SQIVND, per germline (reference sequence). Trimming took off 3 bases at V and 7 bases at J, with 3 bases between the two ends. The CDR3 extends over 11 amino acids. The CDR3: CASSIREKLFF. For the CDR3, the DNA is TGTGCCAGTAGTATCCGTGAAAAACTGTTTTTT.

V is TRBV7-9 and J is TRBJ2-5, with D perhaps TRBD1 (5 bases). This CDR3 is built from 14 residues. CDR1 is SEHNR and CDR2 is FQNEAQ in the germline V gene (reference sequence). V was trimmed by 4 bases and J by 4 bases, leaving 13 bases between them. The CDR3 sequence is CASSSRGQGETQYF. The CDR3 region has the DNA TGTGCCAGCAGCTCAAGGGGCCAGGGAGAGACCCAGTACTTC.

Concerning this clone itself: The DNA is left out, because the CDR3 cannot be placed on it with certainty; the CDR3 is given as TCRdb lists it. CDR3 amino acids: CASSFGAGKETQYF. V usage is TRBV5-1 and J usage is TRBJ2-5. Germline values: CDR1 SGHRS, CDR2 YFSETQ. 14 amino acids form the CDR3, both terminal residues included.

The V gene is TRBV7-2, the J gene TRBJ1-1; 7 nucleotides agree with TRBD1. There are 13 residues in the CDR3. The V segment lost 6 bases and the J segment 0 bases; nucleotides outside the gene matches: 1. Germline CDR1 and CDR2: SGHTA and FQGNSA. The CDR3 here is CASRGQLNTEAFF. For the CDR3, the DNA is TGTGCCAGCAGGGGACAGCTGAACACTGAAGCTTTCTTT.

The chain carries TRBV25-1 and TRBJ2-7, with 12 bases matching TRBD2. The CDR3 runs 14 residues. Germline V gene data show CDR1 as MGHDK and CDR2 as SYGVNS. Trimming removed 8 bases from V and 4 bases from J; junction bases left unmatched: 6. The CDR3 DNA reads TGTGCCAGCGGGGCCACTAGCGGGAGGTACGAGCAGTACTTC. This codes for CASGATSGRYEQYF.

This chain links TRBV28 with TRBJ2-7; D gene uncertain. CDR3 size: 13 residues. Per germline, CDR1 MDHEN and CDR2 SYDVKM. V was clipped by 5 bases and J by 4 bases, with 12 bases between them. In DNA form, the CDR3 reads TGTGCCAGCAGTCCGGATATGGAATACGAGCAGTACTTC. It yields the protein CASSPDMEYEQYF.

The chain employs TRBV4-1 and TRBJ1-2; D possibly corresponds to TRBD1 (6 bases). The CDR3 covers 16 residues. With 0 bases removed from V and 10 bases from J, the gap between germline ends came to 21 bases. Germline CDR1 is MGHRA and CDR2 is YSYEKL. The CDR3 here is CASSQDSRGGLQYYTF. The CDR3 region has the DNA TGCGCCAGCAGCCAAGACAGTCGTGGGGGGCTCCAGTACTACACCTTC.

The V gene is TRBV19, the J gene TRBJ2-6; TRBD1 might be the D (7 bases). Germline V gives CDR1 LNHDA, CDR2 SQIVND (reference sequence). Trimming took 5 bases from V and 8 from J, leaving 13 bases between them. This CDR3 has 14 residues. The CDR3 loop is CASSPQGGPNVLTF. In DNA, the CDR3 is TGTGCCAGTAGTCCCCAGGGGGGTCCCAACGTCCTGACTTTC.

This clone was recorded only once. This chain joins TRBV6-5 and TRBJ2-1; perhaps TRBD2 as D (5 bases). CDR1 is MNHEY, CDR2 SVGAGI, per germline. This CDR3 region has 14 residues. The V end lost 5 bases, the J end lost 4 bases, and 12 bases lay between the germline ends. The CDR3 sequence is CASSAGRVYNEQFF. Written as DNA, the CDR3 is TGTGCCAGCAGTGCGGGCAGAGTTTACAATGAGCAGTTCTTC.

This chain links TRBV7-3 with TRBJ2-3; possible D gene TRBD2, 5 bases. The CDR3 is made up of 16 amino acids. CDR1 and CDR2 (germline): SGHTA, FQGTGA. Trimming took 1 base from V and 2 from J, leaving 13 bases between them. The CDR3 here is CASSLNVGSFTDTQYF. In nucleotides, the CDR3 is TGTGCCAGCAGCTTAAACGTAGGGAGTTTCACAGATACGCAGTATTTT.

This chain connects TRBV10-3 to TRBJ2-2, with TRBD1 identical over 7 bases. The J segment lost 1 base and the V segment lost 6 bases, leaving 5 bases of the junction unmatched. Germline V CDR1 and CDR2: ENHRY, SYGVKD. CDR3 length equals 15 residues. CDR3 nucleotide sequence: TGTGCCATCAGCGGACAGGCCTTGAACACCGGGGAGCTGTTTTTT. Its protein is CAISGQALNTGELFF.

The chain employs TRBV4-3 and TRBJ2-3; D call uncertain. Trimming took off 0 bases at V and 12 bases at J, with 16 bases between the two ends. CDR1 LGHNA and CDR2 YSLEER come from the germline V gene. CDR3 length: 14 amino acids. The CDR3, as DNA: TGCGCCAGCAGCCAAGACGCAAACAGAGCAAGTCAGTATTTT. It codes for CASSQDANRASQYF.